Shown below are 9 T cell receptor beta chains from a single sample sequenced in a study of CD8+CD57+ T cells in acquired aplastic anemia. An expansion of CD8+CD57+ cells by flow cytometry had been shown in patients chosen for sequencing. According to the study, genomic DNA was the template for TCR beta VDJ and CDR3 profiling. One entry per CDR3 protein, called by TCRdb with MiXCR from the reads. The sample records under 500,000 distinct CDR3 sequences, around 32% being singletons. The sequenced sample was sorted CD4+, CD8+, or CD8+CD57+ T cells (not recorded which) from PBMCs. These TCRs come from a human donor with aplastic anemia.

This clonotype was detected many times. This chain links TRBV10-3 with TRBJ2-7; D perhaps matches TRBD1 (6 bases). Germline V gives CDR1 ENHRY, CDR2 SYGVKD. The CDR3 is made up of 15 amino acids. Trimming removed 5 bases at V and 0 bases at J, with 14 bases between. This CDR3 reads CAISPGTSSSYEQYF. Written as DNA, the CDR3 is TGTGCCATCAGTCCCGGGACATCTTCCTCCTACGAGCAGTACTTC.

To note about this clonotype: Sequence at one end of the junction differs from germline and may be a read error. This chain links TRBV11-2 with TRBJ2-7, with 11 bases that match TRBD2. The CDR3 sequence is 15 residues long. Germline CDR1 and CDR2: SGHAT and FQNNGV. This CDR3 is CASRKDPSGGPEQYF. CDR3 DNA: TGCGCCAGCAGAAAAGACCCTAGCGGGGGGCCCGAGCAGTACTTC.

The V and J genes are TRBV7-9 and TRBJ1-2, with 9 bases matching TRBD1. V was pared by 4 bases and J by 8 bases, with 8 bases of the junction left unmatched. From germline, CDR1 is SEHNR and CDR2 FQNEAQ (reference sequence). There are 14 residues in the CDR3. The CDR3 sequence is CASSSSRQGDGYTF. CDR3 coding DNA: TGTGCCAGCAGCTCCTCGAGACAGGGGGACGGCTACACCTTC.

The V and J genes are TRBV19 and TRBJ2-7, with TRBD1 matching 10 bases. The trim removed 1 base at V and 8 bases at J, leaving 2 bases unmatched. This CDR3 is 13 amino acids long. CDR1 is LNHDA and CDR2 is SQIVND in the germline V gene (reference sequence). The CDR3 bases are TGTGCCAGTAGTATAGCGGGACAGGGGAAGCAGTACTTC. The encoded protein is CASSIAGQGKQYF.

The table lists this clonotype with a count of one. J is TRBJ2-1 and V is TRBV10-1; D unclear. The CDR3 length is 14 residues. Germline assignment: CDR1 WNHNN and CDR2 SYGVQD (reference sequence). The V end was cut by 5 bases, the J end by 0 bases, with 8 bases between. CDR3 nucleotide sequence: TGCGCCAGCAGTAGACAAAGCTCCTACAATGAGCAGTTCTTC. Its protein is CASSRQSSYNEQFF.

This clonotype was recorded many times. V is TRBV7-2 and J is TRBJ1-2; weak D call: TRBD1 (6 bases). Germline CDR1 reads SGHTA; CDR2 reads FQGNSA. The CDR3 runs to 15 residues. V gave up 5 bases and J gave up 4 bases, with 17 bases separating them. CDR3 amino acids: CASSREQGRSYGYTF. The CDR3, as DNA: TGTGCCAGCAGCCGGGAACAGGGTAGGAGCTATGGCTACACCTTC. Supplemented by reference TRBV7-2 and TRBJ1-2, the full variable domain reads GAGVSQSPSNKVTEKGKDVELRCDPISGHTALYWYRQSLGQGLEFLIYFQGNSAPDKSGLPSDRFSAERTGGSVSTLTIQRTQQEDSAVYLCASSREQGRSYGYTFGSGTRLTVV.

This clonotype has only a few counts. The chain links TRBV12-3 or TRBV12-4 to TRBJ1-3; D is perhaps TRBD1 (6 bases). V dropped 0 bases and J dropped 0 bases, with 12 bases sitting between them. This CDR3 region has 17 residues. The CDR3 DNA reads TGTGCCAGCAGTTTAGCGCGGGACACCATCTCTGGAAACACCATATATTTT. It translates to CASSLARDTISGNTIYF.

This clonotype has a count of ten or more. The rearrangement links TRBV20-1 to TRBJ1-6; perhaps TRBD1 as D (5 bases). Germline V gives CDR1 DFQATT, CDR2 SNEGSKA (reference sequence). The CDR3 contains 15 residues. The CDR3 here is CTPRSGGGLDSPLHF. Here the CDR3 DNA reads TGCACCCCGAGGTCGGGGGGGGGTTTAGATTCACCCCTCCACTTT.

In its sample, this clonotype was seen many times. CDR3 amino acids: CASSARTASNYGYTF. CDR3 DNA sequence: TGTGCCAGTAGTGCTAGGACAGCGTCTAACTATGGCTACACCTTC. This chain connects TRBV19 to TRBJ1-2; a possible D gene is TRBD1 (6 bases). The CDR3 totals 15 residues. V was clipped by 5 bases and J by 0 bases, with 13 bases between them. CDR1 is LNHDA, CDR2 SQIVND, per germline (reference sequence).